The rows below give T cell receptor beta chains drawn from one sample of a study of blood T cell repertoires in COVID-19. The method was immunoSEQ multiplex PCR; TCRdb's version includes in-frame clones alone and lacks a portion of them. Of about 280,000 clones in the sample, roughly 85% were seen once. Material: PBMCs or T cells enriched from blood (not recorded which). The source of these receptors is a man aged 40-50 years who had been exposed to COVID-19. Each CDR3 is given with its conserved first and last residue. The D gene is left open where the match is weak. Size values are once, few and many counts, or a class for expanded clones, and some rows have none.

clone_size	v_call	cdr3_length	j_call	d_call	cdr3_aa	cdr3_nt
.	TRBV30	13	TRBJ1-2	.	CAWSVQGDYGYTF	TGTGCCTGGAGCGTACAGGGAGACTATGGCTACACCTTC
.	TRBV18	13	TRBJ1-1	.	CATFASGDTEAFF	TGTGCCACCTTCGCCTCGGGGGACACTGAAGCTTTCTTT
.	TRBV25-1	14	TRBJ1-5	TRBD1	CASSTGQLNQPQHF	TGTGCCAGCAGTACGGGACAGCTAAATCAGCCCCAGCATTTT
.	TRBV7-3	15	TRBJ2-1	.	CASSLSRHGGYEQFF	TGTGCCAGCAGCTTAAGCAGGCACGGAGGGTATGAGCAGTTCTTC
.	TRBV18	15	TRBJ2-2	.	CASSPGQAATGELFF	TGTGCCAGCTCACCTGGGCAAGCGGCCACCGGGGAGCTGTTTTTT
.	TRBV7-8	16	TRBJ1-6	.	CASSLGPGAVNSPLHF	TGTGCCAGCAGCTTAGGCCCAGGGGCGGTTAATTCACCCCTCCACTTT
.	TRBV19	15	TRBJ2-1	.	CASSILPGIGDEQFF	TGTGCCAGTAGTATCTTACCAGGGATAGGGGATGAGCAGTTCTTC
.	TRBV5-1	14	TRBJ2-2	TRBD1	CASSYRTGAGELFF	TGCGCCAGCAGCTACCGGACAGGGGCCGGGGAGCTGTTTTTT
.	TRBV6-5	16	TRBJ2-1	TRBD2	CASSYSLAGGYNEQFF	TGTGCCAGCAGTTACAGCCTAGCGGGAGGCTACAATGAGCAGTTCTTC
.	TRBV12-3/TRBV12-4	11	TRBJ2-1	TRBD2	CASRTGGWQFF	TGTGCCAGCAGAACGGGAGGTTGGCAGTTCTTC
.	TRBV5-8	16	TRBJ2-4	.	CASSFIPHTKGDIQYF	TGTGCCAGCAGCTTCATCCCTCACACCAAAGGGGACATTCAGTACTTC
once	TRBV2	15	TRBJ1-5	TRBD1	CASSGGTGTSQPQHF	TGTGCCAGCAGTGGCGGGACAGGGACAAGTCAGCCCCAGCATTTT
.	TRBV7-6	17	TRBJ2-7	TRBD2	CASSLRTPSGSSYEQYF	TGTGCCAGCAGCTTACGGACCCCTAGCGGGAGTTCCTACGAGCAGTACTTC
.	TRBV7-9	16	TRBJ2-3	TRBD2	CASSFGGRTGTDTQYF	TGTGCCAGCAGCTTCGGCGGGAGAACGGGCACAGATACGCAGTATTTT
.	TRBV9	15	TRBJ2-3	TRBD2	CASSPLTSGTDTQYF	TGTGCCAGCAGCCCGTTGACTAGCGGCACAGATACGCAGTATTTT
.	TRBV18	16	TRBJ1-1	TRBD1	CASSLLTGTANTEAFF	TGTGCCAGCTCACTACTCACCGGGACAGCGAACACTGAAGCTTTCTTT
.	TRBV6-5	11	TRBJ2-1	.	CASSRTNEQFF	TGTGCCAGCAGCAGGACAAATGAGCAGTTCTTC
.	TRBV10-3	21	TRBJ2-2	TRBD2	CAIRGWMASGRTNANTGELFF	TGTGCCATCAGGGGATGGATGGCTAGCGGGAGGACCAACGCGAACACCGGGGAGCTGTTTTTT
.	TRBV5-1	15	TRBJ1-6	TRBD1	CASSLDRGDNSPLHF	TGCGCCAGCAGCTTGGACAGGGGAGATAATTCACCCCTCCACTTT
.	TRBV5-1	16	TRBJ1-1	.	CASSLRPNRAEAEAFF	TGCGCCAGCAGCTTGAGGCCGAACCGAGCGGAAGCTGAAGCTTTCTTT
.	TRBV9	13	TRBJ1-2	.	CASSTAFTHGYTF	TGTGCCAGCAGCACCGCATTTACTCATGGCTACACCTTC
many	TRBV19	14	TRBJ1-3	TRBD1	CASSTGSTGNTIYF	TGTGCCAGTTCGACAGGGTCGACTGGAAACACCATATATTTT
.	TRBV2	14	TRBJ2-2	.	CATRRGTNTGELFF	TGTGCCACCAGACGGGGAACGAACACCGGGGAGCTGTTTTTT
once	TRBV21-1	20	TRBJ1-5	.	CASSKGGDRGRLGSNQPQHF	TGTGCCAGCAGCAAAGGAGGGGACAGGGGGCGCTTAGGGAGCAATCAGCCCCAGCATTTT
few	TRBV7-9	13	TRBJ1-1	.	CASSPKGFTEAFF	TGTGCCAGCAGCCCCAAGGGGTTCACTGAAGCTTTCTTT
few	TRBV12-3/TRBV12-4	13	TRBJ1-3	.	CASSLGGSNTIYF	TGTGCCAGCAGCCTGGGAGGGTCAAACACCATATATTTT
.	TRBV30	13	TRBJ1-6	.	CAWSREHGSPLHF	TGTGCCTGGAGCAGGGAACATGGTTCACCCCTCCACTTT
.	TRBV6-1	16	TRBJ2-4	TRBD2	CASSEAHSGMWNIQYF	TGTGCCAGCAGTGAAGCGCACAGCGGGATGTGGAACATTCAGTACTTC
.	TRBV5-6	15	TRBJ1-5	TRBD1	CASSGPGTVNQPQHF	TGTGCCAGCAGCGGACCCGGGACAGTTAATCAGCCCCAGCATTTT
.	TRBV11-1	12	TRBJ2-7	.	CASSLTGYEQYF	TGTGCCAGCAGCTTGACAGGCTACGAGCAGTACTTC
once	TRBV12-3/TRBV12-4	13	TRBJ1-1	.	CASRPRAGFEAFF	TGTGCCAGCAGACCCAGGGCAGGGTTCGAAGCTTTCTTT
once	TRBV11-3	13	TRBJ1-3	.	CASSFFQGNTIYF	TGTGCCAGCAGCTTTTTTCAGGGAAACACCATATATTTT
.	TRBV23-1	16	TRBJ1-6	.	CASNRVGLDYNSPLHF	TGCGCCAGCAACAGGGTGGGGCTCGACTATAATTCACCCCTCCACTTT
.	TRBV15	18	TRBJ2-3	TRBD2	CATSRDRGSGRITDTQYF	TGTGCCACCAGCAGAGATCGCGGTAGCGGGAGGATAACAGATACGCAGTATTTT
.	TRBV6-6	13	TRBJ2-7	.	CASGQLHSYEQYF	TGTGCCAGCGGACAACTACATTCCTACGAGCAGTACTTC
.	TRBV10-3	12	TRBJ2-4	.	CAISGPQNIQYF	TGTGCCATCAGTGGGCCTCAAAACATTCAGTACTTC
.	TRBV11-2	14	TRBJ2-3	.	CASSFLLSTDTQYF	TGTGCCAGCAGCTTCCTCCTTAGCACAGATACGCAGTATTTT
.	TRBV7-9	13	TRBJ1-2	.	CASSLEFGDGYTF	TGTGCCAGCAGCTTAGAATTCGGGGATGGCTACACCTTC
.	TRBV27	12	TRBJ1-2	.	CASSSQGSGYTF	TGTGCCAGCAGTTCACAGGGATCTGGCTACACCTTC
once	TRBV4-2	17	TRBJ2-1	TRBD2	CASSQILAGGPYNEQFF	TGTGCCAGCAGCCAAATATTAGCGGGAGGGCCCTACAATGAGCAGTTCTTC
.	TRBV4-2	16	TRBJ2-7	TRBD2	CASSQVESSGRREQYF	TGTGCCAGCAGCCAAGTGGAGTCTAGCGGGAGGCGAGAGCAGTACTTC
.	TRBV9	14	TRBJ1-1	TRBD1	CASSVTGGNTEAFF	TGTGCCAGCAGCGTCACAGGGGGGAACACTGAAGCTTTCTTT
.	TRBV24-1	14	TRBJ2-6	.	CATSPGYGANVLTF	TGTGCCACCAGTCCCGGGTATGGGGCCAACGTCCTGACTTTC
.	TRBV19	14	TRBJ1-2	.	CASSLPQISYGYTF	TGTGCCAGTAGTCTGCCACAGATCAGCTATGGCTACACCTTC
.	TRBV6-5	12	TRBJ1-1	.	CASNRGGTEAFF	TGTGCCAGCAACCGCGGGGGGACTGAAGCTTTCTTT
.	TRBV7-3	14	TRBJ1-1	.	CASSLAGKNTEAFF	TGTGCCAGCAGCTTAGCAGGCAAGAACACTGAAGCTTTCTTT
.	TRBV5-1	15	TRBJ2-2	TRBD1	CASSMGQGNTGELFF	TGCGCCAGCAGCATGGGACAGGGAAACACCGGGGAGCTGTTTTTT
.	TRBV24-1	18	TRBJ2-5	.	CATSDVPIVRGIQETQYF	TGTGCCACCAGTGATGTCCCTATCGTCCGCGGAATCCAAGAGACCCAGTACTTC
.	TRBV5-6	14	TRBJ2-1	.	CASSLYTEYNEQFF	TGTGCCAGCAGCTTGTATACAGAGTACAATGAGCAGTTCTTC
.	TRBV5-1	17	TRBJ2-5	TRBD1	CASSLGTGLRGLETQYF	TGCGCCAGCAGCTTAGGGACAGGACTAAGGGGGCTCGAGACCCAGTACTTC
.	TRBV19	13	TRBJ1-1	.	CASSRERNTEAFF	TGTGCCAGTAGCAGGGAAAGGAACACTGAAGCTTTCTTT
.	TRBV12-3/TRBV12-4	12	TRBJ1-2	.	CASSLLSYGYTF	TGTGCCAGCAGTTTACTTTCTTATGGCTACACCTTC
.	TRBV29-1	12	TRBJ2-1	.	CSVSPGGNEQFF	TGCAGCGTCTCCCCCGGTGGCAATGAGCAGTTCTTC
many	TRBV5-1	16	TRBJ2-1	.	CASRPGERAIGGEQFF	TGCGCCAGCAGACCCGGGGAGCGAGCCATAGGAGGTGAGCAGTTCTTC
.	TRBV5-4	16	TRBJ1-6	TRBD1	CASSGGTGIYNSPLHF	TGTGCCAGCAGCGGGGGGACAGGAATATATAATTCACCCCTCCACTTT
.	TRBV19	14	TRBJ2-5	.	CASRPLGAQETQYF	TGTGCCAGCCGGCCCTTGGGGGCTCAAGAGACCCAGTACTTC
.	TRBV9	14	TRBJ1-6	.	CASSEMGGNAPLHF	TGTGCCAGCAGCGAGATGGGGGGGAATGCACCCCTCCACTTT
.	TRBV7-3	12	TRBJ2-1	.	CASSLHGGEQFF	TGTGCCAGCAGCTTACACGGAGGGGAGCAGTTCTTC
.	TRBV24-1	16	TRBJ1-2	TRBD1	CATSDLVDRGPEGYTF	TGTGCCACCAGTGATTTGGTGGACAGGGGACCGGAAGGCTACACCTTC